Below, 27 T cell receptor beta chains from the same sample are listed, as sequenced in a study of shared clonotypes between healthy human individuals. Assay used: immunoSEQ multiplex PCR; TCRdb lists only in-frame clones, some missing. Of about 1.1 million clones detected, 60% to 85% appear once; the ten largest clones hold almost 0.9%. Sequencing was performed on memory CD4+ T cells from PBMCs. The subset denotes: CD45RA-negative fraction. Receptors were obtained from a man between 18 and 35 years old in good health. Some clones in this sample may be carry-over from other donors' samples.

The rearrangement links TRBV11-1 to TRBJ2-3, with D possibly TRBD2 on 6 matching bases. V gave up 2 bases and J gave up 0 bases, with 9 bases separating them. Germline CDR1 and CDR2: SGHAT and FQDESV (reference sequence). The CDR3 has 15 residues. CDR3 nucleotide sequence: TGTGCCAGCAGCTTAATTAGCGGAAGCACAGATACGCAGTATTTT. Translation gives CASSLISGSTDTQYF.

The V and J genes are TRBV28 and TRBJ1-5; no clear D gene. Germline V gene lookup returns CDR1 MDHEN and CDR2 SYDVKM. Trimming stripped 1 base from V and 6 bases from J, with 4 bases between. This CDR3 is 12 amino acids long. CDR3 protein: CASSLLIQPQHF. As DNA, the CDR3 is TGTGCCAGCAGTTTATTAATTCAGCCCCAGCATTTT.

J is TRBJ2-3 and V is TRBV5-1; D not certain. V gave up 0 bases and J gave up 3 bases, with 11 bases separating them. CDR1 and CDR2 (germline): SGHRS, YFSETQ. This CDR3 is built from 15 residues. The chain's CDR3 is CASSLVVEITDTQYF. The CDR3 DNA is TGCGCCAGCAGCTTGGTTGTGGAGATAACAGATACGCAGTATTTT.

Here the CDR3 DNA reads TGTGCCAGCAGCCGTACTAGCGGAAACTCCTACGAGCAGTACTTC. This translates into CASSRTSGNSYEQYF. The chain links TRBV7-2 to TRBJ2-7, with 8 bases matching TRBD2. The CDR3 contains 15 residues. V was clipped by 5 bases and J by 0 bases; unmatched bases: 6. Germline assignment: CDR1 SGHTA and CDR2 FQGNSA.

The CDR3 loop is CASSLQTSGRYEQYF. Written as DNA, the CDR3 is TGTGCCAGCAGCTTGCAAACTAGCGGGAGATACGAGCAGTACTTC. The V and J genes are TRBV7-2 and TRBJ2-7; 11 bases fit TRBD2. The germline gives CDR1 SGHTA, CDR2 FQGNSA. The trim removed 3 bases at V and 4 bases at J, leaving 5 bases unmatched. This CDR3 contains 15 residues.

This clone was found many times. Other DNA sequences in this specimen translate into the identical CDR3. The chain joins TRBV7-3 to TRBJ2-7, with 7 bases matching TRBD1. V trimming: 5 bases; J trimming: 4 bases; junction bases outside the gene matches: 8. This CDR3 contains 14 residues. CDR1 and CDR2 from the germline V gene are SGHTA and FQGTGA. The DNA for the CDR3 is TGTGCCAGCAGCGAGACAGGGAATGATTACGAGCAGTACTTC. Translating it yields CASSETGNDYEQYF.

The chain is built from TRBV5-6 and TRBJ2-1; the D gene is possibly TRBD1 (5 bases). The ends were cut back, 3 bases at V and 10 bases at J, with 14 bases in the middle. The CDR3 consists of 13 residues. Germline CDR1 reads SGHDT; CDR2 reads YYEEEE. The CDR3 sequence: CASSSSRVGEQFF. The CDR3, as DNA: TGTGCCAGCAGCTCAAGCAGGGTTGGCGAGCAGTTCTTC.

Comment on this clone: The sample contains more than one DNA sequence encoding this CDR3. The chain couples TRBV30 to TRBJ2-3; tentative D call: TRBD2 (5 bases). The CDR3 spans 13 residues. Germline CDR1 and CDR2: GTSNPN and SVGIG (reference sequence). Trimming took off 1 base at V and 0 bases at J, with 5 bases between the two ends. In DNA, the CDR3 is TGTGCCTGGAGTGCGGGGAGCACAGATACGCAGTATTTT. Its protein is CAWSAGSTDTQYF.

V gene TRBV7-9 combines with J gene TRBJ1-1; 7 nucleotides match TRBD1. The CDR3 length is 14 residues. CDR1 SEHNR and CDR2 FQNEAQ come from the germline V gene (reference sequence). Unmatched junction bases numbered 3, after V lost 1 base and J lost 4 bases. This CDR3 is CASSLDNRGTEAFF. The CDR3 bases are TGTGCCAGCAGCTTAGATAACAGGGGCACTGAAGCTTTCTTT.

The V call is TRBV5-4, the J call TRBJ2-7; D call uncertain. The CDR3 is 13 residues long. Trimming left V 0 bases short and J 2 bases short, with 6 bases between. CDR1 is SGHNT and CDR2 is YYREEE in the germline V gene (reference sequence). For the CDR3, the DNA is TGTGCCAGCAGCTTGGACCGGACCTACGAGCAGTACTTC. This translates into CASSLDRTYEQYF.

This clone was counted a few times. This sample also contains other DNA sequences that code for the same CDR3. The J gene is TRBJ1-5, the V gene TRBV2, with a tentative D call TRBD1 (6 bases). The CDR3 has 14 residues. Trimming shortened V by 4 bases and J by 4 bases, and 11 bases separated the two germline ends. The germline V gene has CDR1 SNHLY and CDR2 FYNNEI. The CDR3 reads CASSGTGQNQPQHF. The CDR3 region has the DNA TGTGCCAGCAGTGGCACGGGACAAAATCAGCCCCAGCATTTT.

The genes are TRBV7-3 and TRBJ1-2; D perhaps matches TRBD1 (6 bases). V was clipped by 5 bases and J by 8 bases, with 18 bases between them. In germline, CDR1 is SGHTA, CDR2 FQGTGA. This CDR3 is 14 amino acids long. CDR3 DNA sequence: TGTGCCAGCAGCAAAACCTCAGGGGAGGGCGGCTACACCTTC. Translation gives CASSKTSGEGGYTF.

The chain links TRBV11-3 to TRBJ2-1; D perhaps matches TRBD2 (6 bases). The CDR3 contains 13 residues. CDR1 and CDR2 (germline): SGHNT, YENEEA. Trimming pared 5 bases from V and 14 bases from J, leaving 19 bases between. The CDR3 protein is CASSSPSDPREFF. CDR3 DNA sequence: TGTGCCAGCAGCAGCCCTAGCGACCCTCGGGAGTTCTTC.

V is TRBV6-5 and J is TRBJ2-2, with 8 bases that match TRBD1. Germline V gives CDR1 MNHEY, CDR2 SVGAGI. The CDR3 sequence is 15 residues long. V lost 5 bases and J lost 5; bases outside the gene matches: 7. The CDR3 DNA sequence: TGTGCCAGCAGTAGAGACAGGGGCGAAACCGGGGAGCTGTTTTTT. It is translated as CASSRDRGETGELFF.

This clone came up a few times. This may arise from a read error, as a much more abundant clone is one base away. The chain joins TRBV2 to TRBJ1-1, with D unresolved. V shed 6 bases and J shed 0 bases, with 5 bases lying between them. The CDR3 is 12 residues long. Per germline, CDR1 SNHLY and CDR2 FYNNEI. The CDR3 spells CASRRMNTEAFF. The CDR3 region has the DNA TGTGCCAGCAGGAGGATGAACACTGAAGCTTTCTTT.

Regarding this clone: Mismatch with germline at one junction end may stem from a read error. The chain is built from TRBV7-2 and TRBJ1-6, with 7 bases aligning to TRBD1. Germline CDR1 is SGHTA and CDR2 is FQGNSA. This CDR3 contains 16 residues. The CDR3 loop is CASSPGQSSYNSPLYF. CDR3 DNA: TGCGCCAGCAGTCCGGGACAGAGCTCCTATAATTCACCCCTCTACTTT.

This rearrangement joins TRBV6-1 to TRBJ2-4, with TRBD2 matching over 12 bases. V was clipped by 4 bases and J by 0 bases; unmatched bases: 7. The CDR3 extends over 18 amino acids. CDR1 and CDR2 (germline): MNHNS, SASEGT. The CDR3 protein is CASSALAGGPLAKNIQYF. CDR3 in DNA: TGTGCCAGCAGTGCACTAGCGGGAGGACCTCTAGCCAAAAACATTCAGTACTTC.

The J gene is TRBJ1-2, the V gene TRBV5-1; D not resolved. V was cut by 4 bases and J by 0 bases, with 7 bases left in between. Germline V gene lookup returns CDR1 SGHRS and CDR2 YFSETQ. The CDR3 totals 13 residues. The CDR3 loop reads CASSAGPNYGYTF. CDR3 nucleotide sequence: TGCGCCAGCAGCGCGGGTCCTAACTATGGCTACACCTTC.

This clone was observed once. The rearrangement uses TRBV28 and TRBJ2-3; no definite D call. Germline-derived CDR1 and CDR2 are MDHEN and SYDVKM. The CDR3 is 14 residues long. V was pared by 6 bases and J by 1 base, with 11 bases between. CDR3 protein: CASSPGRRTDTQYF. In DNA form, the CDR3 reads TGTGCCAGCAGCCCCGGCAGGCGCACAGATACGCAGTATTTT.

The chain joins TRBV2 to TRBJ2-7; no reliable D call. CDR3 length equals 14 residues. V was shortened by 4 bases and J by 0 bases, with 10 bases between the two germline ends. Germline CDR1 reads SNHLY; CDR2 reads FYNNEI. The CDR3 bases are TGTGCCAGCAGTGCGCGCCAGACCTCCTACGAGCAGTACTTC. It codes for CASSARQTSYEQYF.

The chain employs TRBV5-1 and TRBJ2-3; 7 nucleotides align to TRBD1. Germline assignment: CDR1 SGHRS and CDR2 YFSETQ. The CDR3 is 14 amino acids. With 3 bases clipped from V and 4 bases from J, the junction kept 5 bases outside the gene matches. The CDR3 region is CASSSRQGSDTQYF. Written as DNA, the CDR3 is TGCGCCAGCAGCTCTAGACAGGGTTCAGATACGCAGTATTTT.

The gene calls are TRBV18 and TRBJ1-2; the match to TRBD1 covers 10 bases. The ends lost 4 bases at V and 6 bases at J; junction bases unmatched: 8. This CDR3 has 15 amino acids. Germline V lookup: CDR1 KGHSH, CDR2 LQKENI. The CDR3 nucleotides read TGTGCCAGCTCACGACCACCCGGGACAGGGGATGGCTACACCTTC. Translation: CASSRPPGTGDGYTF.

The gene calls are TRBV5-1 and TRBJ2-1, with TRBD1 as a possible D gene (6 bases). From germline, CDR1 is SGHRS and CDR2 YFSETQ. This CDR3 is 15 amino acids long. V gave up 0 bases and J gave up 9 bases, with 16 bases separating them. CDR3 bases: TGCGCCAGCAGCTTGGGTGGGACGCAGGGGACTGAGCAGTTCTTC. It is translated as CASSLGGTQGTEQFF.

CDR3 amino acids: CASSLVGRVGSEKLFF. CDR3 DNA: TGTGCCAGCAGTTTAGTCGGCAGGGTGGGAAGTGAAAAACTGTTTTTT. J is TRBJ1-4 and V is TRBV28; possibly TRBD1 for D (5 bases). CDR1 is MDHEN and CDR2 is SYDVKM in the germline V gene. Trimming removed 2 bases at V and 7 bases at J, with 17 bases between. There are 16 residues in the CDR3.

The chain carries TRBV6-1 and TRBJ2-7; D remains unclear. The germline V and J ends were trimmed by 7 bases and 3 bases, with 16 bases remaining between them. The germline gives CDR1 MNHNS, CDR2 SASEGT. This CDR3 spans 14 amino acids. The CDR3 protein is CASIFTLSGYEQYF. In DNA form, the CDR3 reads TGTGCCAGCATTTTCACCCTCTCGGGCTACGAGCAGTACTTC.

The chain links TRBV11-3 to TRBJ2-1, with TRBD2 matching 7 bases. The CDR3 contains 14 residues. Germline V lookup: CDR1 SGHNT, CDR2 YENEEA. V lost 5 bases to trimming and J lost 1 base; unmatched junction nucleotides: 2. Written as DNA, the CDR3 is TGTGCCAGCAGCCCGCGGGGGTCCTACAATGAGCAGTTCTTC. This translates into CASSPRGSYNEQFF.

J is TRBJ2-3 and V is TRBV7-2; possible D gene TRBD2, 6 bases. This CDR3 region has 15 residues. V was trimmed by 1 base and J by 5 bases, leaving 13 bases between them. The germline V gene has CDR1 SGHTA and CDR2 FQGNSA. CDR3 region: CASSLGPGVGDTQYF. CDR3 DNA sequence: TGTGCCAGCAGCTTAGGGCCGGGAGTAGGAGATACGCAGTATTTT.